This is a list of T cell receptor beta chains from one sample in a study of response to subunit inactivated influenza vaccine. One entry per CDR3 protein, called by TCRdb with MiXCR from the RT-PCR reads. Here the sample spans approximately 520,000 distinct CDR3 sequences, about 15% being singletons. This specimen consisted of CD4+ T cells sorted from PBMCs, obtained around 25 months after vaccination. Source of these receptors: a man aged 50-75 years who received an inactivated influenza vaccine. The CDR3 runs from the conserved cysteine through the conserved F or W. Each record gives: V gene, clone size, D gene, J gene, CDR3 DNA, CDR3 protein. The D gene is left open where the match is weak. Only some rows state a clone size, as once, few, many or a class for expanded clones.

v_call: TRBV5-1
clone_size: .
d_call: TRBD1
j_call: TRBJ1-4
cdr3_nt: TGCGCCAGCAGCCCGGGGACAGGACCTAATGAAAAACTGTTTTTT
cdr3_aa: CASSPGTGPNEKLFF

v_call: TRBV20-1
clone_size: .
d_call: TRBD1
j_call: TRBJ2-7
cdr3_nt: TGCAGTGCTAGTAAGACAGGGCTTGAATCCTACGAGCAGTACTTC
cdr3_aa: CSASKTGLESYEQYF

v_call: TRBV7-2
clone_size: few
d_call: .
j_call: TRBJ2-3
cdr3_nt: TGTGCCAGCAGCTTTGGGCAGGGCAGCACAGATACGCAGTATTTT
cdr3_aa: CASSFGQGSTDTQYF

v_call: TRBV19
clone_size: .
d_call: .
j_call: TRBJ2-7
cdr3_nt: TGTGCCAGTAGTACCCACAGGGACCGGTTGGTGCAGTACTTC
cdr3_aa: CASSTHRDRLVQYF

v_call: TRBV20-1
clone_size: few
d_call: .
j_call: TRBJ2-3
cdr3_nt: TGCAGTGCTAAGACCCGGGACGGGTGGGATACGCAGTATTTT
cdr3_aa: CSAKTRDGWDTQYF

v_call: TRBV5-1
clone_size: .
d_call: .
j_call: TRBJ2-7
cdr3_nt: TGCGCCAGCAGTAAGGAACCACCCTACGAGCAGTACTTC
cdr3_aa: CASSKEPPYEQYF

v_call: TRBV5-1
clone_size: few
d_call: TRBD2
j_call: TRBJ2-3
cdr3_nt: TGCGCCAGCACCCCGGGTAGCGGGGTCACAGATACGCAGTATTTT
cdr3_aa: CASTPGSGVTDTQYF

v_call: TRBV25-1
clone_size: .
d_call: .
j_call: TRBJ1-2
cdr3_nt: TGTGCCAGCAGTGAATTAGCGGGATATGGCTACACCTTC
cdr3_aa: CASSELAGYGYTF

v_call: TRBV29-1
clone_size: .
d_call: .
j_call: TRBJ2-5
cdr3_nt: TGCAGCGTTGTGGGACGGTTTCAAGAGACCCAGTACTTC
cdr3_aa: CSVVGRFQETQYF

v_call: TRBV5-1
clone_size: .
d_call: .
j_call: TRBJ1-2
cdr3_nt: TGCGCCAGCAGCGGGGCCAGGGGCACTAACTATGGCTACACCTTC
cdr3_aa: CASSGARGTNYGYTF

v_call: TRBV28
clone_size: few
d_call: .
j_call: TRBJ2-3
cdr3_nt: TGTGCCAGCAGTGACACCCGAACGCAGTATTTT
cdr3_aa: CASSDTRTQYF

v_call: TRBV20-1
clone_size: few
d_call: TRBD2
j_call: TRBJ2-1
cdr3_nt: TGCAGTGCTAGAGGTAGCGGGTCAGGCAATGAGCAGTTCTTC
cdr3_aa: CSARGSGSGNEQFF

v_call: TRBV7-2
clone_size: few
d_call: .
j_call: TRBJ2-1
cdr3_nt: TGTGCCAGCAGCTTAGGCCGAGTTACAGGGTATGAGCAGTTCTTC
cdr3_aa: CASSLGRVTGYEQFF

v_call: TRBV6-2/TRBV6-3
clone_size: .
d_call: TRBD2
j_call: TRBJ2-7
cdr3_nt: TGTGCCAGCAGTTCCGGGACTAGCTATTCCTACGAGCAGTACTTC
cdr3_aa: CASSSGTSYSYEQYF

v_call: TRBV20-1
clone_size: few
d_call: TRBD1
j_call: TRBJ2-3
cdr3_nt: TGCAGTGCTAGAGTCGGGACAGTTAGCACAGATACGCAGTATTTT
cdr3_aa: CSARVGTVSTDTQYF

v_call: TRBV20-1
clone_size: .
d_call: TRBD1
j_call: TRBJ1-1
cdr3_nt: TGCAGTGCTAGGGGCCGGACAGGGAAAGACACTGAAGCTTTCTTT
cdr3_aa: CSARGRTGKDTEAFF

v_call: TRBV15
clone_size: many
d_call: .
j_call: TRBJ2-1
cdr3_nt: TGTGCCACCAGCAAGGCCGGTGGCTCCTACAATGAGCAGTTCTTC
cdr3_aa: CATSKAGGSYNEQFF

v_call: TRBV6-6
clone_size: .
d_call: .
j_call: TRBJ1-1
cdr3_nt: TGTGCCAGCAGTTACTCGCTGGGCACTGAAGCTTTCTTT
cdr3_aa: CASSYSLGTEAFF

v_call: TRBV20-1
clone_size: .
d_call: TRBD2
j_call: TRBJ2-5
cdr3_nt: TGCAGTGCCAGGACTAGCGGGAGTGAGACCCAGTACTTC
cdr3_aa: CSARTSGSETQYF

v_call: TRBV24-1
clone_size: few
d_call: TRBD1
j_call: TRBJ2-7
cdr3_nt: TGTGCCACCAGCGCCCCGGACAGGGGTACCTACGAGCAGTACTTC
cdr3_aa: CATSAPDRGTYEQYF

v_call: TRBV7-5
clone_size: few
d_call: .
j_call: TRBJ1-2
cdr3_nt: .
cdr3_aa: CISVSEAQPGPRNYGYTF

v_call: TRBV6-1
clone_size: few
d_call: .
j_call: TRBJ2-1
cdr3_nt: TGTGCCAGCAGTGCTGTTATAGGCTCCTACAATGAGCAGTTCTTC
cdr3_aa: CASSAVIGSYNEQFF

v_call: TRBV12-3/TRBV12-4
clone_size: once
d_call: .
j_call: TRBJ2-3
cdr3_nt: TGTGCCAGCAGTTTAAGACTAGACCTTACAGATACGCAGTATTTT
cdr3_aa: CASSLRLDLTDTQYF

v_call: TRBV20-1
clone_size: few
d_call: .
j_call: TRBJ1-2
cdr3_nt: TGCAGTGCTAGGGAACAGACTAACTATGGCTACACCTTC
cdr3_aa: CSAREQTNYGYTF

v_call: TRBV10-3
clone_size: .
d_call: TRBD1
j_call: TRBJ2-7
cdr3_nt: TGTGCCATCGGTACAGGGGGCGTACGGTCCTACGAGCAGTACTTC
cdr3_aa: CAIGTGGVRSYEQYF

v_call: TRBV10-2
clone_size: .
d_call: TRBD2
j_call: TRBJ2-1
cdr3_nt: TGCGCCAGCAGTGAGAACGGGGGGGTTCCTGGGCAGTTCTTC
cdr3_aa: CASSENGGVPGQFF

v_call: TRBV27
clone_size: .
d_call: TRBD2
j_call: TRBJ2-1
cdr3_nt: TGTGCCAGCAATAGCGGGAGGACATACAATGAGCAGTTCTTC
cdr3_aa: CASNSGRTYNEQFF

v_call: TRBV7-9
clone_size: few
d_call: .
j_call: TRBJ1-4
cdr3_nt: TGTGCCAGCAGCCTGGGGAGACAGTTTAATGAAAAACTGTTTTTT
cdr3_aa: CASSLGRQFNEKLFF

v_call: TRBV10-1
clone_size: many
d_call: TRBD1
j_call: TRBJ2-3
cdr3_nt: TGCGCCAGCAGCCGGACAGGGACAGATACGCAGTATTTT
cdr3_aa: CASSRTGTDTQYF

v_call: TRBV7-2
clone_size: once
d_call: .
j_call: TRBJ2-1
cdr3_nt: TGTGCCAGCAGCTTAGGAGTTGCGGGGACCTACAATGAGCAGTTCTTC
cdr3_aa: CASSLGVAGTYNEQFF

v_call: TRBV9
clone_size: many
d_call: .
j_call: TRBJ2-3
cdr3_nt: TGTGCCAGCAGCTCAGGGGGACTACGGTTCGATACGCAGTATTTT
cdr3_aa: CASSSGGLRFDTQYF

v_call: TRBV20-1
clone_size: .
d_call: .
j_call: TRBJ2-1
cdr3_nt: TGCAGTGGAAGAGGGACATACAATGAGCAGTTCTTC
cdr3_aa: CSGRGTYNEQFF